This TCR beta chain emerged from a study of response to subunit inactivated influenza vaccine. To note about this clonotype: Germline and junction disagree at one end, which may indicate a read error.

TCRdb ran MiXCR on the RT-PCR reads and lists one entry per CDR3 protein. The sample lists hundreds of thousands of distinct CDR3 sequences, 14% seen once, with less than 8.5% in the top ten. The receptor's source is a man in his forties or fifties who received an inactivated influenza vaccine. Sequences were derived from PBMCs from blood, sampled around two weeks before vaccination.

CDR3 loop: CASSIRDSAYSYTF. CDR3 in DNA: TGTGCCAGCTCAATCCGGGACAGCGCCTATAGCTACACCTTC. The chain uses TRBV18 and TRBJ1-2; 7 bases map to TRBD1. The germline V gene encodes CDR1 KGHSH and CDR2 LQKENI. The CDR3 sequence is 14 residues long.